A selection of T cell receptor beta chains follows, all from one sample in a study of response to subunit inactivated influenza vaccine. TCRdb re-called the RT-PCR reads with MiXCR, one entry per CDR3 protein. Here the sample spans about 310,000 distinct CDR3 sequences, approximately 23% being singletons. Sample: PBMCs from blood, taken less than 22 months after vaccination. The receptors shown here come from a man in his fifties or sixties who received an inactivated influenza vaccine. Each CDR3 is given with its conserved first and last residue. A D gene is named only where the DNA matches it firmly. Rows may omit the clone size; those that give it use once, few, many or a size class.

J: TRBJ1-2; size: many; V: TRBV7-2; D: .; CDR3: CASTSGARGYTF; DNA: TGTGCCAGCACCTCGGGGGCTCGCGGCTACACCTTC
J: TRBJ2-2; size: .; V: TRBV7-9; D: .; CDR3: CASIIGSSRNTGELFF; DNA: TGTGCCAGCATAATCGGATCCTCCCGTAACACCGGGGAGCTGTTTTTT
J: TRBJ2-1; size: .; V: TRBV29-1; D: TRBD1; CDR3: CSAGQGFYNEQFF; DNA: TGCAGCGCTGGACAGGGGTTCTACAATGAGCAGTTCTTC
J: TRBJ2-2; size: many; V: TRBV12-3/TRBV12-4; D: TRBD1; CDR3: CASSLGTANTGELFF; DNA: TGTGCCAGCAGCCTCGGGACAGCGAACACCGGGGAGCTGTTTTTT
J: TRBJ1-2; size: few; V: TRBV3-1; D: TRBD1; CDR3: CASSAGQPAASLSMVDTF; DNA: TGTGCCAGCAGCGCGGGACAGCCCGCCGCATCCCTCTCTATGGTGGACACCTTC
J: TRBJ2-7; size: few; V: TRBV21-1; D: .; CDR3: CASSVGGSSYEQYF; DNA: TGTGCCAGCAGTGTGGGCGGGAGCTCCTACGAGCAGTACTTC
J: TRBJ2-7; size: few; V: TRBV4-3; D: TRBD1; CDR3: CASSQLTGVGFYEQYF; DNA: TGCGCCAGCAGCCAATTAACAGGGGTGGGATTCTACGAGCAGTACTTC
J: TRBJ1-4; size: few; V: TRBV24-1; D: .; CDR3: CATSDSGPGDGEKLFF; DNA: TGTGCCACCAGTGATTCGGGCCCAGGGGATGGTGAAAAACTGTTTTTT
J: TRBJ2-7; size: many; V: TRBV29-1; D: .; CDR3: CSAETDYTYEQYF; DNA: TGCAGCGCCGAGACAGACTACACCTACGAGCAGTACTTC
J: TRBJ1-5; size: few; V: TRBV6-2/TRBV6-3; D: .; CDR3: CASGEQQGPYSNQPQHF; DNA: TGTGCCAGCGGCGAACAACAGGGACCCTATAGCAATCAGCCCCAGCATTTT
J: TRBJ1-1; size: many; V: TRBV27; D: .; CDR3: CASSAQGDTEAFF; DNA: TGTGCCAGCAGTGCTCAGGGAGACACTGAAGCTTTCTTT
J: TRBJ1-2; size: .; V: TRBV6-1; D: TRBD1; CDR3: CVSRSTGIYGYTF; DNA: TGTGTCAGCAGGTCGACAGGGATCTATGGCTACACCTTC
J: TRBJ2-7; size: .; V: TRBV7-9; D: TRBD1; CDR3: CASSLMYDRDDEQYF; DNA: TGTGCCAGCAGCTTAATGTACGACAGGGACGACGAGCAGTACTTC
J: TRBJ1-5; size: .; V: TRBV20-1; D: .; CDR3: CSALYRGRDQPQHF; DNA: TGCAGTGCGCTCTACCGGGGTAGAGATCAGCCCCAGCATTTT
J: TRBJ2-7; size: .; V: TRBV3-1; D: .; CDR3: CASSQDLRSYEQYF; DNA: TGTGCCAGCAGCCAAGATTTACGGAGCTACGAGCAGTACTTC
J: TRBJ2-7; size: once; V: TRBV7-9; D: .; CDR3: CASSGVQAPYEQYF; DNA: TGTGCCAGCAGTGGGGTACAGGCCCCCTACGAGCAGTACTTC
J: TRBJ1-6; size: .; V: TRBV18; D: .; CDR3: CASSPGRGDNSPLHF; DNA: TGTGCCAGCTCCCCCGGACGGGGAGATAATTCACCCCTCCACTTT
J: TRBJ2-7; size: .; V: TRBV5-6; D: .; CDR3: CASSKGPPMDEQYF; DNA: TGTGCCAGCAGCAAGGGTCCGCCCATGGACGAGCAGTACTTC
J: TRBJ2-1; size: .; V: TRBV6-2/TRBV6-3; D: .; CDR3: CASSYLNELNEQFF; DNA: TGTGCCAGCAGTTACCTGAACGAGCTCAATGAGCAGTTCTTC
J: TRBJ2-1; size: .; V: TRBV4-1; D: TRBD1; CDR3: CASSQEGDRVSGYNEQFF; DNA: TGCGCCAGCAGCCAGGAGGGGGACAGGGTTTCAGGCTACAATGAGCAGTTCTTC
J: TRBJ1-4; size: .; V: TRBV20-1; D: TRBD1; CDR3: CSARDLSQGIEKLFF; DNA: TGCAGTGCTAGAGATCTCTCACAGGGGATTGAAAAACTGTTTTTT
J: TRBJ1-1; size: few; V: TRBV2; D: .; CDR3: CASTTIRGMNTEAFF; DNA: TGTGCCAGCACCACAATCAGGGGAATGAACACTGAAGCTTTCTTT
J: TRBJ1-2; size: few; V: TRBV4-3; D: .; CDR3: CASSQDWEVSYGYTF; DNA: TGCGCCAGCAGCCAAGATTGGGAAGTCAGCTATGGCTACACCTTC
J: TRBJ1-5; size: .; V: TRBV5-1; D: .; CDR3: CASSLQGQSNQPQHF; DNA: TGCGCCAGCAGCTTGCAGGGGCAGAGCAATCAGCCCCAGCATTTT
J: TRBJ2-3; size: few; V: TRBV27; D: .; CDR3: CASSLSPSQYTDTQYF; DNA: TGTGCCAGCAGTTTATCTCCGTCCCAGTACACAGATACGCAGTATTTT
J: TRBJ2-7; size: .; V: TRBV29-1; D: TRBD1; CDR3: CSVAKAGGPYEQYF; DNA: TGCAGCGTTGCCAAGGCAGGGGGCCCCTACGAGCAGTACTTC
J: TRBJ1-1; size: few; V: TRBV6-5; D: .; CDR3: CASSYDPGTEAFF; DNA: TGTGCCAGCAGTTACGACCCGGGCACTGAAGCTTTCTTT
J: TRBJ2-7; size: .; V: TRBV5-6; D: .; CDR3: CASSLSGFYEQYF; DNA: TGTGCCAGCAGCTTGTCGGGCTTTTACGAGCAGTACTTC
J: TRBJ2-3; size: .; V: TRBV10-3; D: TRBD2; CDR3: CATDSGRASTDTQYF; DNA: TGTGCCACCGATAGCGGGAGAGCTAGCACAGATACGCAGTATTTT
J: TRBJ1-1; size: .; V: TRBV21-1; D: .; CDR3: CASSNQGMNTEAFF; DNA: TGTGCCAGCAGCAATCAGGGCATGAACACTGAAGCTTTCTTT
J: TRBJ1-6; size: few; V: TRBV20-1; D: .; CDR3: CSAREAGSPLHF; DNA: TGCAGTGCTAGAGAGGCGGGATCACCCCTCCACTTT
J: TRBJ2-2; size: few; V: TRBV5-6; D: TRBD2; CDR3: CASSPLASGSTGELFF; DNA: TGTGCCAGCAGCCCACTGGCTAGCGGTAGCACCGGGGAGCTGTTTTTT
J: TRBJ1-1; size: few; V: TRBV5-1; D: .; CDR3: CASSLERNLANTEAFF; DNA: TGCGCCAGCAGCTTGGAGCGGAACCTAGCGAACACTGAAGCTTTCTTT
J: TRBJ2-1; size: few; V: TRBV9; D: TRBD2; CDR3: CASSPSGRAYNEQFF; DNA: TGTGCCAGCAGCCCTAGCGGGAGGGCCTACAATGAGCAGTTCTTC
J: TRBJ1-4; size: .; V: TRBV7-6; D: .; CDR3: CASSLAGGTNEKLFF; DNA: TGTGCCAGCAGCTTAGCTGGGGGAACTAATGAAAAACTGTTTTTT
J: TRBJ1-3; size: .; V: TRBV12-3/TRBV12-4; D: .; CDR3: CASSSPTGLGGNTIYF; DNA: TGTGCCAGCAGTTCCCCGACAGGCCTCGGGGGAAACACCATATATTTT
J: TRBJ2-6; size: .; V: TRBV7-2; D: .; CDR3: CASSLAVASSGANVLTF; DNA: TGTGCCAGCAGCTTAGCGGTCGCTTCCTCTGGGGCCAACGTCCTGACTTTC
J: TRBJ2-7; size: few; V: TRBV20-1; D: TRBD1; CDR3: CSAGGTGGVSEQYF; DNA: TGCAGTGCTGGGGGGACAGGGGGTGTTAGCGAGCAGTACTTC
J: TRBJ2-2; size: .; V: TRBV5-1; D: .; CDR3: CASSLGGVNTGELFF; DNA: TGCGCCAGCAGCTTGGGTGGGGTGAACACCGGGGAGCTGTTTTTT
J: TRBJ1-5; size: many; V: TRBV24-1; D: .; CDR3: CATSQTSSNQPQHF; DNA: TGTGCCACCAGTCAGACATCTAGCAATCAGCCCCAGCATTTT
J: TRBJ1-4; size: few; V: TRBV4-1; D: TRBD1; CDR3: CASSQDRRGPNEKLFF; DNA: TGCGCCAGCAGCCAAGATCGGAGGGGGCCTAATGAAAAACTGTTTTTT
J: TRBJ2-1; size: few; V: TRBV10-3; D: TRBD2; CDR3: CAIGGTTYNEQFF; DNA: TGTGCCATCGGTGGGACTACCTACAATGAGCAGTTCTTC